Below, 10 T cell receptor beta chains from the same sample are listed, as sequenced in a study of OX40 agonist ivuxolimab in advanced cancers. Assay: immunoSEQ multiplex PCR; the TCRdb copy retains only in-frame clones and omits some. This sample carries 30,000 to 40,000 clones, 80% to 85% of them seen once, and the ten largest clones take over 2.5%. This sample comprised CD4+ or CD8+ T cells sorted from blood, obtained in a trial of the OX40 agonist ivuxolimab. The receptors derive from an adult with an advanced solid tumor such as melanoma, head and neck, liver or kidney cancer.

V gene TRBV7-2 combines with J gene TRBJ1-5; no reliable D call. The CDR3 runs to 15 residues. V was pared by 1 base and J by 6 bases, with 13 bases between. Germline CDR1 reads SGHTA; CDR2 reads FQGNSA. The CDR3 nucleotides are TGTGCCAGCAGCTTAGGGGGTTTACATAGTCAGCCCCAGCATTTT. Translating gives CASSLGGLHSQPQHF.

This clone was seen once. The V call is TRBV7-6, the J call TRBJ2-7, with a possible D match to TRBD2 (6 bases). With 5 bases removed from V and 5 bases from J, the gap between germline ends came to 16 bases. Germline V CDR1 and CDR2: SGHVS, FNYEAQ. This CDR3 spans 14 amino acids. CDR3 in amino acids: CASSRRGSPDEQYF. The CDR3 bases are TGTGCCAGCAGCCGGAGGGGCTCTCCGGACGAGCAGTACTTC. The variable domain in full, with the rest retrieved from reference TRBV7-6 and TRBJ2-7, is GAGVSQSPRYKVTKRGQDVALRCDPISGHVSLYWYRQALGQGPEFLTYFNYEAQQDKSGLPNDRFSAERPEGSISTLTIQRTEQRDSAMYRCASSRRGSPDEQYFGPGTRLTVT.

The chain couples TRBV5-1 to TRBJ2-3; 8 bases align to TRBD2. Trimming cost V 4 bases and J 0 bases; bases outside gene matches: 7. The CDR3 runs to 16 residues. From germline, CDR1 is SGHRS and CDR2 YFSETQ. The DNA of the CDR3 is TGCGCCAGCAGCCCGACTAGCGCTCATAGCACAGATACGCAGTATTTT. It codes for CASSPTSAHSTDTQYF. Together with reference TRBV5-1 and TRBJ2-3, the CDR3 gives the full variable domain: KAGVTQTPRYLIKTRGQQVTLSCSPISGHRSVSWYQQTPGQGLQFLFEYFSETQRNKGNFPGRFSGRQFSNSRSEMNVSTLELGDSALYLCASSPTSAHSTDTQYFGPGTRLTVL.

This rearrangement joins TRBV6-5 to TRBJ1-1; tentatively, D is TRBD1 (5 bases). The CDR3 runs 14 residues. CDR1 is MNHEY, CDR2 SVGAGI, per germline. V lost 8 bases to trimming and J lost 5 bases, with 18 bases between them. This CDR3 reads CASLPGVGTTEAFF. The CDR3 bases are TGTGCCAGCCTCCCTGGGGTGGGGACTACTGAAGCTTTCTTT.

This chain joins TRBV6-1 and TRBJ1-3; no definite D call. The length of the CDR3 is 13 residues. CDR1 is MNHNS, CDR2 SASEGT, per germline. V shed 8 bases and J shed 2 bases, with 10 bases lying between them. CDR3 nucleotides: TGTGCCAGCGCACCTGTGACTGGAAACACCATATATTTT. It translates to CASAPVTGNTIYF.

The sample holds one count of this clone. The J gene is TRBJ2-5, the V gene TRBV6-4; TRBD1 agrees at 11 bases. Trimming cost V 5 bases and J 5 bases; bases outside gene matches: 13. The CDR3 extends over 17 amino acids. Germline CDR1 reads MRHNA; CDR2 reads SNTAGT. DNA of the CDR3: TGTGCCAGCAGTAAAGGACAGGGGGCGCCCAAGGGGGAGACCCAGTACTTC. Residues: CASSKGQGAPKGETQYF.

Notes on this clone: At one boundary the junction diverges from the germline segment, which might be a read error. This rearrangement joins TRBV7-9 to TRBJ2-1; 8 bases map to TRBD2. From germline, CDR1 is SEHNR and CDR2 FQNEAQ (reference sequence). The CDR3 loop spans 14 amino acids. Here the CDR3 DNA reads TGTGCCAGCAGCCTAGCGCGGGGGGCTGATGAGCAGTTCTTC. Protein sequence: CASSLARGADEQFF.

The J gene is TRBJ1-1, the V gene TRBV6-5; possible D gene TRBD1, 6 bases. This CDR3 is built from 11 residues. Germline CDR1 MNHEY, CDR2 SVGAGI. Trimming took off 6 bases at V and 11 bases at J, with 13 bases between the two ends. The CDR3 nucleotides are TGTGCCAGCAGCCTGAACAGGGAGGCTTTCTTT. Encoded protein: CASSLNREAFF.

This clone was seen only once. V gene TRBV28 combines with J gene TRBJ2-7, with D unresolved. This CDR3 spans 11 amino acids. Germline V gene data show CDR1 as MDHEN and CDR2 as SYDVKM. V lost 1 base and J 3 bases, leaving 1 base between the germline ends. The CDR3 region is CASSLYYEQYF. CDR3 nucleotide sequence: TGTGCCAGCAGTTTATACTACGAGCAGTACTTC.

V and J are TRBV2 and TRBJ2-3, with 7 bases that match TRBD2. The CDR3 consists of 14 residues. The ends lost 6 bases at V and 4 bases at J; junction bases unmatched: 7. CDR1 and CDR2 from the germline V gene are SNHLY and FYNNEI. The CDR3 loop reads CASRGGGPSDTQYF. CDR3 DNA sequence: TGTGCCAGCAGGGGGGGAGGGCCGTCAGATACGCAGTATTTT.